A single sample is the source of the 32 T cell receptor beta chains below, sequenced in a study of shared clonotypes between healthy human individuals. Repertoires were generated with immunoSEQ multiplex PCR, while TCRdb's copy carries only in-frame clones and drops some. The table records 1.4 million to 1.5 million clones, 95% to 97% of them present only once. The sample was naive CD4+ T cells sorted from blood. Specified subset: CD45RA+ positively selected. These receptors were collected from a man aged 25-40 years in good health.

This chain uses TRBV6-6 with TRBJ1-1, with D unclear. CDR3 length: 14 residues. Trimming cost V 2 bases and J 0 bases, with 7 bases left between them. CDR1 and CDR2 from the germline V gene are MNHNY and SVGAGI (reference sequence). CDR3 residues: CASSYPRMNTEAFF. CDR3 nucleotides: TGTGCCAGCAGTTACCCCCGGATGAACACTGAAGCTTTCTTT.

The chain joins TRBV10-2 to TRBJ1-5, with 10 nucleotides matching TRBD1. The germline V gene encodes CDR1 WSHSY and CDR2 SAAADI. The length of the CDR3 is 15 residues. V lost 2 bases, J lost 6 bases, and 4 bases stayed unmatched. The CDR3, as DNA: TGCGCCAGCAGTGAGGACAGGGGGCTGAGTCAGCCCCAGCATTTT. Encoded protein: CASSEDRGLSQPQHF.

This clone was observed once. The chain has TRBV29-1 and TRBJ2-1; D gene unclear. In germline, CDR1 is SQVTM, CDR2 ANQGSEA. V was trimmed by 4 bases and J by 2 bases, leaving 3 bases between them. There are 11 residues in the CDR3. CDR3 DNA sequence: TGCAGCGTTGTCCCCTACAATGAGCAGTTCTTC. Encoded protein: CSVVPYNEQFF.

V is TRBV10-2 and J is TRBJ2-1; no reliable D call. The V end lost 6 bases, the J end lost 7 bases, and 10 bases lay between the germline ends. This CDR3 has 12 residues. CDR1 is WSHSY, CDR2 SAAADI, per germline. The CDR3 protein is CASRATWNEQFF. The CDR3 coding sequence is TGCGCCAGCAGGGCCACGTGGAATGAGCAGTTCTTC.

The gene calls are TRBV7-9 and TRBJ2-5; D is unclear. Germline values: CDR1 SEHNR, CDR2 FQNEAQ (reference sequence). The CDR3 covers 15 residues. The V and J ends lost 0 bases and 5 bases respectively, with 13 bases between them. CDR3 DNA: TGTGCCAGCAGCTTAGCGGTGCGGTTTCGGGAGACCCAGTACTTC. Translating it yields CASSLAVRFRETQYF.

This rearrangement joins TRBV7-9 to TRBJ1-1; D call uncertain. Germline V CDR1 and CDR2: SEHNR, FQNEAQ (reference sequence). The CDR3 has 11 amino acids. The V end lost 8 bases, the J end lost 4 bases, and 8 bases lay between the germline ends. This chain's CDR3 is CASFGSTEAFF. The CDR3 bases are TGTGCCAGCTTCGGGAGCACTGAAGCTTTCTTT.

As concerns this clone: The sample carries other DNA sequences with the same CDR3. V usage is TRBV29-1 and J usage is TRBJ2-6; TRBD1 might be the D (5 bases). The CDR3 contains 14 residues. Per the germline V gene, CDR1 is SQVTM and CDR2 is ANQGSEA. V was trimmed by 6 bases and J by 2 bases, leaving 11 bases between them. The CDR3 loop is CSVGQGAGANVLTF. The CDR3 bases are TGCAGCGTCGGCCAAGGGGCTGGGGCCAACGTCCTGACTTTC.

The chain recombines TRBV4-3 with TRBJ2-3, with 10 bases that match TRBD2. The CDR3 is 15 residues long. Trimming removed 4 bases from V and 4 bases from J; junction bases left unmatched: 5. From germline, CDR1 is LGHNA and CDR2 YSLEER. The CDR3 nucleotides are TGCGCCAGCAGCCCCCTAGCGGGAGCGGCAGATACGCAGTATTTT. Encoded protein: CASSPLAGAADTQYF.

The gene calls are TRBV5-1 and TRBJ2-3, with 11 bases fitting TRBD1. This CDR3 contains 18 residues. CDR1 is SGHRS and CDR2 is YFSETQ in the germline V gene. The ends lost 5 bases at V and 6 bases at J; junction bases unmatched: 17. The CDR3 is CASRNRPGGQGAADTQYF. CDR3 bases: TGCGCCAGCAGAAACCGACCCGGAGGACAGGGGGCTGCGGATACGCAGTATTTT.

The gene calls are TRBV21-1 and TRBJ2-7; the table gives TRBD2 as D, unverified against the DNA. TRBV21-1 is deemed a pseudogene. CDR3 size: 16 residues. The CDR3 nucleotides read TGTGCCAGCAGCTCCCACGGACTAGTGGTGACCTACGAGCAGTACTTC. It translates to CASSSHGLVVTYEQYF.

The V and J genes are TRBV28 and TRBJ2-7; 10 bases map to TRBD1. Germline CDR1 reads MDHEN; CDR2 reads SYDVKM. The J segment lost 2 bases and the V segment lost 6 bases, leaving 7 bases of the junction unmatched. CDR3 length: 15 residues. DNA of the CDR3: TGTGCCAGCAGACCACCGACAGGGGGCACCTACGAGCAGTACTTC. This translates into CASRPPTGGTYEQYF.

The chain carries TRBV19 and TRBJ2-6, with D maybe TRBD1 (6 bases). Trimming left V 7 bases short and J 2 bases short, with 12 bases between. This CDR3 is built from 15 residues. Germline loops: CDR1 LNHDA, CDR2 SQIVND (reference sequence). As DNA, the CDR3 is TGTGCCAGTAACCCTTCAGGGGCTGGGGCCAACGTCCTGACTTTC. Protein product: CASNPSGAGANVLTF.

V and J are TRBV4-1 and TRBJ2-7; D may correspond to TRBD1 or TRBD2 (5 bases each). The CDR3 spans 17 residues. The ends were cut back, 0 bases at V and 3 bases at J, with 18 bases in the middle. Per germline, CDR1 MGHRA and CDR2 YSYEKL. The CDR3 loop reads CASSQDWGWGPDYEQYF. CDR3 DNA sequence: TGCGCCAGCAGCCAAGATTGGGGGTGGGGACCCGACTACGAGCAGTACTTC.

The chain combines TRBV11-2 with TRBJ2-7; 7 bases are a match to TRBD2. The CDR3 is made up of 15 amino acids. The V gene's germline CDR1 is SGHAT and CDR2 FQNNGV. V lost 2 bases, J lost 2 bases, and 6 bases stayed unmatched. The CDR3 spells CASSLPAGVPYEQYF. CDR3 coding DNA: TGTGCCAGCAGCTTACCCGCGGGGGTGCCCTACGAGCAGTACTTC.

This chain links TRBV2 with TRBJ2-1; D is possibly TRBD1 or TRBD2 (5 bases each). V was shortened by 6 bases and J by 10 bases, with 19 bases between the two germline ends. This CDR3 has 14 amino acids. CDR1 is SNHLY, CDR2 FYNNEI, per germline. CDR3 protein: CASSITRGKGEQFF. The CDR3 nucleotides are TGTGCCAGCAGCATAACCCGGGGCAAGGGGGAGCAGTTCTTC.

CDR3 sequence reads: CASSWDALSSGANVLTF. The CDR3 nucleotides are TGCGCCAGCAGCTGGGACGCATTGAGCTCTGGGGCCAACGTCCTGACTTTC. The rearrangement uses TRBV5-1 and TRBJ2-6, with D perhaps given as TRBD1 or TRBD2 (5 bases each). V was trimmed by 3 bases and J by 0 bases, leaving 13 bases between them. Germline-derived CDR1 and CDR2 are SGHRS and YFSETQ. This CDR3 is built from 17 residues.

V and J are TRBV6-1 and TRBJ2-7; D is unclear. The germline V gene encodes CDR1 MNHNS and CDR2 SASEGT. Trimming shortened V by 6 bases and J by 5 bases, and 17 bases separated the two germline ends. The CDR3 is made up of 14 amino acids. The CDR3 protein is CASSISRRVDEQYF. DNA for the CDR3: TGTGCCAGCAGCATATCCAGGAGAGTTGACGAGCAGTACTTC.

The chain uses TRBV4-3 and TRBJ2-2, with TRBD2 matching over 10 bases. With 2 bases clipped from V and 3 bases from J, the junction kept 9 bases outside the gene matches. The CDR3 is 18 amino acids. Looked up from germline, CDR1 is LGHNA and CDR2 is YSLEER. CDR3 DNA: TGCGCCAGCAGCCAATACAGCGGGAGGGCCGGGTACACCGGGGAGCTGTTTTTT. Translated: CASSQYSGRAGYTGELFF.

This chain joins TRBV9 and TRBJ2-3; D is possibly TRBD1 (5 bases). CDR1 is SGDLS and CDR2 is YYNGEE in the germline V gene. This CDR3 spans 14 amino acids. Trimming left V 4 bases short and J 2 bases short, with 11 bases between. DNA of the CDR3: TGTGCCAGCAGCATCCAGGGTATCACAGATACGCAGTATTTT. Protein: CASSIQGITDTQYF.

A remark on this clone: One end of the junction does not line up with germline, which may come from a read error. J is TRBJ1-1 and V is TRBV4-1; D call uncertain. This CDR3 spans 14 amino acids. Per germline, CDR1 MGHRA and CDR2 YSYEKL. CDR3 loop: CASSGPGRNTEAFF. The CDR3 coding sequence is TGCGCTAGCAGCGGTCCCGGGCGGAACACTGAAGCTTTCTTT.

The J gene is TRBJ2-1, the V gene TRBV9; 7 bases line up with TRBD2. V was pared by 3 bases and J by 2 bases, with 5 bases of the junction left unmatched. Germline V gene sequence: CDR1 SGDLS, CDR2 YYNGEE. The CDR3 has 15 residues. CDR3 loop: CASSDLGGAYNEQFF. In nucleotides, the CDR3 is TGTGCCAGCAGCGACCTTGGGGGGGCCTACAATGAGCAGTTCTTC.

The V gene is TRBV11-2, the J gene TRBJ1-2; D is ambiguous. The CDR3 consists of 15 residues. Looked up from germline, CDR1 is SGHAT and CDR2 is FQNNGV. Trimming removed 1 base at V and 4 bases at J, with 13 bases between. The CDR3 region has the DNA TGTGCCAGCAGCTTAGGGGCCCAAGGATTCTATGGCTACACCTTC. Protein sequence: CASSLGAQGFYGYTF.

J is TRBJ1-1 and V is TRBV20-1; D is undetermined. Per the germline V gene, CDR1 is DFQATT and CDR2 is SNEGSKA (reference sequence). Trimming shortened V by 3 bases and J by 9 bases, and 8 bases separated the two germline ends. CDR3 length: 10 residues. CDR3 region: CSARGQQAFF. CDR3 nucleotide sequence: TGCAGTGCTAGGGGTCAGCAAGCTTTCTTT.

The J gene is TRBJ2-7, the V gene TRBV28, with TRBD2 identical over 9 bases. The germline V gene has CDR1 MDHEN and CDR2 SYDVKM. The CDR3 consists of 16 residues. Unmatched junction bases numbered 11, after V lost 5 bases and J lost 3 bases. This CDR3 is CASSRLAVRGIYEQYF. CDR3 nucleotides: TGTGCCAGCAGTCGACTAGCGGTAAGGGGGATCTACGAGCAGTACTTC.

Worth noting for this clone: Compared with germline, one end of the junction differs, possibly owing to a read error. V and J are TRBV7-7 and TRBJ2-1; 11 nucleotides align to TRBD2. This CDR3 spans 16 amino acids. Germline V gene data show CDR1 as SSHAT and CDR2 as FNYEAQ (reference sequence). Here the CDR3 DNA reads TGTGCTAGCAGCCCCCAGGGACTAGCGGATTACAATGAGCAGTTCTTC. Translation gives CASSPQGLADYNEQFF.

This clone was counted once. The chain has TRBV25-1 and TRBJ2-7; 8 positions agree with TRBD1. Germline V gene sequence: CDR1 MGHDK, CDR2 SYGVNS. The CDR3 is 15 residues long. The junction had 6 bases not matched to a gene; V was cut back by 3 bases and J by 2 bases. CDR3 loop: CASSETRGRPYEQYF. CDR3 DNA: TGTGCCAGCAGTGAGACCAGGGGGCGCCCCTACGAGCAGTACTTC.

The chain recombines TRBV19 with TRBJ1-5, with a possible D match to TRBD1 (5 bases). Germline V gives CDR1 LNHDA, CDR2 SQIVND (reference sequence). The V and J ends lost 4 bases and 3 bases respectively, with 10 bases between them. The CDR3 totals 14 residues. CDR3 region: CASSTRVYNQPQHF. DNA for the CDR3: TGTGCCAGTAGTACCAGGGTATACAATCAGCCCCAGCATTTT.

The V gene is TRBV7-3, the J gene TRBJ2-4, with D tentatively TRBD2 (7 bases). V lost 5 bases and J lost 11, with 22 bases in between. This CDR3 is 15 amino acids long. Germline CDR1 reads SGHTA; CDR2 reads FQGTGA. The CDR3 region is CASSKTGGRITVQYF. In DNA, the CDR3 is TGTGCCAGCAGCAAAACGGGGGGCAGGATAACTGTTCAGTACTTC. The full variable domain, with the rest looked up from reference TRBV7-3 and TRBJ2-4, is GAGVSQTPSNKVTEKGKYVELRCDPISGHTALYWYRQSLGQGPEFLIYFQGTGAADDSGLPNDRFFAVRPEGSVSTLKIQRTERGDSAVYLCASSKTGGRITVQYFGAGTRLSVL.

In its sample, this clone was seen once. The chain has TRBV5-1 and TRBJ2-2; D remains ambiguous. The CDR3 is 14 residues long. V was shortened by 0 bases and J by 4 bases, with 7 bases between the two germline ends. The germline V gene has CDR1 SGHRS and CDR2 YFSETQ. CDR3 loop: CASSLGLGTGELFF. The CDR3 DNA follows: TGCGCCAGCAGCTTGGGGCTGGGCACCGGGGAGCTGTTTTTT. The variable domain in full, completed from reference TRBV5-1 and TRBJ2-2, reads KAGVTQTPRYLIKTRGQQVTLSCSPISGHRSVSWYQQTPGQGLQFLFEYFSETQRNKGNFPGRFSGRQFSNSRSEMNVSTLELGDSALYLCASSLGLGTGELFFGEGSRLTVL.

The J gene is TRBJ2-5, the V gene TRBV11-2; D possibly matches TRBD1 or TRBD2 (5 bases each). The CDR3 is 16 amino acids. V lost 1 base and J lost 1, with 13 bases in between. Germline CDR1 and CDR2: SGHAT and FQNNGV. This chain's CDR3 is CASSLGGVGSQETQYF. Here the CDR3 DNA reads TGTGCCAGCAGCTTAGGAGGGGTTGGCAGCCAAGAGACCCAGTACTTC.

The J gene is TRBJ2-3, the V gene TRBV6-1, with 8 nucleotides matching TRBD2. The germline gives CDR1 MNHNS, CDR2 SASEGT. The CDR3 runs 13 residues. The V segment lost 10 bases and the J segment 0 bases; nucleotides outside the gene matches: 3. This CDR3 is CAILAASTDTQYF. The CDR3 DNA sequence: TGTGCCATACTAGCGGCTAGCACAGATACGCAGTATTTT.

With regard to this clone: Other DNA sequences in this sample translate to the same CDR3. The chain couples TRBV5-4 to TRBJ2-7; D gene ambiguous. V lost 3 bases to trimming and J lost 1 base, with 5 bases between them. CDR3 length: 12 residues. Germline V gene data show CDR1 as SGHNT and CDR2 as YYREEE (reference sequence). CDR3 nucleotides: TGTGCCAGCAGCTCCCTTTCCTACGAGCAGTACTTC. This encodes CASSSLSYEQYF. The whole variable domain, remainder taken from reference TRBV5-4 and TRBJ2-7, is ETGVTQSPTHLIKTRGQQVTLRCSSQSGHNTVSWYQQALGQGPQFIFQYYREEENGRGNFPPRFSGLQFPNYSSELNVNALELDDSALYLCASSSLSYEQYFGPGTRLTVT.